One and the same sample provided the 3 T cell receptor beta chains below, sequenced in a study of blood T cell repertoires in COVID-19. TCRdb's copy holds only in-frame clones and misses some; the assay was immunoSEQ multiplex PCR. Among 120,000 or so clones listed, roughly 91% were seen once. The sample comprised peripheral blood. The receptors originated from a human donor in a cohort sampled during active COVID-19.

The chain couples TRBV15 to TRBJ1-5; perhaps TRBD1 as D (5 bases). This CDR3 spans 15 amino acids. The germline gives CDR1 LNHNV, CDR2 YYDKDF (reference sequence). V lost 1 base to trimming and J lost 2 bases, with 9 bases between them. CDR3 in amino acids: CATSRARGGNQPQHF. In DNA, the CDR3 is TGTGCCACCAGCAGAGCTAGGGGCGGCAATCAGCCCCAGCATTTT. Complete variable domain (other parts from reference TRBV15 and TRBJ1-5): DAMVIQNPRYQVTQFGKPVTLSCSQTLNHNVMYWYQQKSSQAPKLLFHYYDKDFNNEADTPDNFQSRRPNTSFCFLDIRSPGLGDTAMYLCATSRARGGNQPQHFGDGTRLSIL.

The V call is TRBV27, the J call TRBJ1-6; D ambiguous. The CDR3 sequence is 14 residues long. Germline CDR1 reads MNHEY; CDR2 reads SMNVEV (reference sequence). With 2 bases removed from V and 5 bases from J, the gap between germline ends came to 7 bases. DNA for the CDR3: TGTGCCAGCAGTTTAAAACGGGATAATTCACCCCTCCACTTT. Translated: CASSLKRDNSPLHF.

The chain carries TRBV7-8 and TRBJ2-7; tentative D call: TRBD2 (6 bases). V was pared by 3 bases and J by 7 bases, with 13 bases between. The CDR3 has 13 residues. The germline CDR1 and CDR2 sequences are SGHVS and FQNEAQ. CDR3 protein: CASSFREKGEQYF. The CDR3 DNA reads TGTGCCAGCAGCTTCCGGGAGAAGGGGGAGCAGTACTTC. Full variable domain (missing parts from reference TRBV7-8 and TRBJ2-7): GAGVSQSPRYKVAKRGQDVALRCDPISGHVSLFWYQQALGQGPEFLTYFQNEAQLDKSGLPSDRFFAERPEGSVSTLKIQRTQQEDSAVYLCASSFREKGEQYFGPGTRLTVT.